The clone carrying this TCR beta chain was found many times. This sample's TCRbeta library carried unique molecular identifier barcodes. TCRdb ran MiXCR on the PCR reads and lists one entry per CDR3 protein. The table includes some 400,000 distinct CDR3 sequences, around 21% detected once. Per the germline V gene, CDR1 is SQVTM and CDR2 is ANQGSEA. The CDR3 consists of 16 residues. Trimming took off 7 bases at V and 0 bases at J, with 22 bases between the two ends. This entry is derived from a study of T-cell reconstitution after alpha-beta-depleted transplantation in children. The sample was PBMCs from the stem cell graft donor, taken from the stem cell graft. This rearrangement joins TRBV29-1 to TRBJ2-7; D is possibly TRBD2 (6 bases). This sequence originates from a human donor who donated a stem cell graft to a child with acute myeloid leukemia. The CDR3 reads CSAGGWGFQSSYEQYF. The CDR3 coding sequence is TGCAGCGCCGGGGGATGGGGATTTCAGAGCTCCTACGAGCAGTACTTC.